Listed here is a single T cell receptor (beta chain). In the original processing: Reference gene primers were amplified, and this amplification served to estimate nucleated cell counts. Profiled with immunoSEQ multiplex PCR; TCRdb holds only in-frame clones, not every one. That table furnishes V, J and clone size, whereas the DNA furnished D and trimming. The data show about 160,000 clones, roughly 86% seen once. This record belongs to a study of blood T cell repertoires in COVID-19. Looking at the study overall: The United States, Italy and Spain were the sources of the acute and convalescent COVID-19 samples. T cells, B-cell-depleted T cells, or PBMCs supplied cDNA or gDNA.

The specimen sequenced was peripheral blood. This clonotype was obtained from a man aged 45 to 65 with active or convalescent COVID-19.

The CDR3 DNA is TGTGCCAGCAGCCCGGTATCTAATGAAAAACTGTTTTTT. Protein: CASSPVSNEKLFF. The chain recombines TRBV7-2 with TRBJ1-4; D is undetermined. The CDR3 covers 13 residues. V lost 5 bases and J 3 bases, leaving 7 bases between the germline ends. The germline V gene has CDR1 SGHTA and CDR2 FQGNSA.